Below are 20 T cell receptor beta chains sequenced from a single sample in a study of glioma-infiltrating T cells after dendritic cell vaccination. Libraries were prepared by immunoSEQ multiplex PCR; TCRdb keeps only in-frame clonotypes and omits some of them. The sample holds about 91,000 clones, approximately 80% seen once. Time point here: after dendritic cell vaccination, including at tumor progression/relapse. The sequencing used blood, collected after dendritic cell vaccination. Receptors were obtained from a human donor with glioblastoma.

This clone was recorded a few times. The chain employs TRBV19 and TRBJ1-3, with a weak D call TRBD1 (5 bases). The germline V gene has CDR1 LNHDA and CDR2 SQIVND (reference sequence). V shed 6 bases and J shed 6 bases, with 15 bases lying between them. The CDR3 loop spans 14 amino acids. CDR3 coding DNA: TGTGCCAGTAGCCTACAGGCCTCCGAAAACACCATATATTTT. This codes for CASSLQASENTIYF.

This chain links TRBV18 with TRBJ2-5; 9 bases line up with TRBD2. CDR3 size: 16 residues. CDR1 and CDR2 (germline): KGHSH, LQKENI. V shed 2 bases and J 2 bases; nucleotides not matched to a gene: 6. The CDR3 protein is CASSPRRLAGQETQYF. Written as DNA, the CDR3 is TGTGCCAGCTCACCAAGGCGGCTAGCGGGACAAGAGACCCAGTACTTC.

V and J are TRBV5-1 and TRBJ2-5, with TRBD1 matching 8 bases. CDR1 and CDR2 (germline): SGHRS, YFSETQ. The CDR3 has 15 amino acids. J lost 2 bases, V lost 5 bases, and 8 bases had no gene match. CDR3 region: CASRPAGGGQETQYF. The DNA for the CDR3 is TGCGCCAGCAGACCGGCAGGGGGCGGGCAAGAGACCCAGTACTTC.

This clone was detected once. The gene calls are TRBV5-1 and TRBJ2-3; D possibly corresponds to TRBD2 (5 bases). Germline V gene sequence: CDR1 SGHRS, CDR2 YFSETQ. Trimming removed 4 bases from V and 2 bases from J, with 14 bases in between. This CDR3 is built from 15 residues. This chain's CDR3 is CASSGKVLDTDTQYF. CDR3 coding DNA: TGCGCCAGCAGCGGTAAGGTACTAGACACAGATACGCAGTATTTT.

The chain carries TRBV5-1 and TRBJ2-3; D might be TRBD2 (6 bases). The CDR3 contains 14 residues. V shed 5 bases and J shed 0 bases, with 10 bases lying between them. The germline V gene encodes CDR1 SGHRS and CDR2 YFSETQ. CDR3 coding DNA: TGCGCCAGCAGAGGTAGCGGTAGCACAGATACGCAGTATTTT. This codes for CASRGSGSTDTQYF.

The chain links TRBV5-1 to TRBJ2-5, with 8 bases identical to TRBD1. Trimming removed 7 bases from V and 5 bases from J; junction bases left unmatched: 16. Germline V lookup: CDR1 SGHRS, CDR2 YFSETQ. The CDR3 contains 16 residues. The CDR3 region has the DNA TGCGCCAGCTCAACCTCGGCCAGGGGGCTGTCGGAGACCCAGTACTTC. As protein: CASSTSARGLSETQYF. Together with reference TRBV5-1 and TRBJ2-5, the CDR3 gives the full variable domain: KAGVTQTPRYLIKTRGQQVTLSCSPISGHRSVSWYQQTPGQGLQFLFEYFSETQRNKGNFPGRFSGRQFSNSRSEMNVSTLELGDSALYLCASSTSARGLSETQYFGPGTRLLVL.

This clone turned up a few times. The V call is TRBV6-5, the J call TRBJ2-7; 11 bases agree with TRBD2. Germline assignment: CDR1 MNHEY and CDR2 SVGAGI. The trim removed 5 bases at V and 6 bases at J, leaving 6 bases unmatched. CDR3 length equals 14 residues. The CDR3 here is CASSRTSGSGEQYV. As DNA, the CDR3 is TGTGCCAGCAGTCGTACTAGCGGGAGTGGCGAGCAGTACGTC.

CDR3 in amino acids: CASRGQGNTGELFF. The CDR3 nucleotides read TGTGCCAGCAGGGGACAGGGTAACACCGGGGAGCTGTTTTTT. The V call is TRBV27, the J call TRBJ2-2, with 9 bases fitting TRBD1. CDR1 is MNHEY and CDR2 is SMNVEV in the germline V gene (reference sequence). V shed 6 bases and J 2 bases; nucleotides not matched to a gene: 1. The CDR3 covers 14 residues.

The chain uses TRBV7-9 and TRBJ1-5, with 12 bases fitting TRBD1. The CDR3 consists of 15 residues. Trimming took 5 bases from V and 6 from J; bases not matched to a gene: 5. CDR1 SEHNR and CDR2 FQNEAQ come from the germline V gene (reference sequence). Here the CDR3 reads CASSRGQGAGQPQHF. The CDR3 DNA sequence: TGTGCCAGCAGCCGGGGACAGGGGGCGGGTCAGCCCCAGCATTTT.

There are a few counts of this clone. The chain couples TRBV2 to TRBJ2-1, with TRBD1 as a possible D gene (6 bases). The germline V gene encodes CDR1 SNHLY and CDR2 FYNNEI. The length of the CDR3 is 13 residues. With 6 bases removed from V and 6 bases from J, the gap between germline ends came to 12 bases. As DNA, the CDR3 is TGTGCCAGCAGCACTTACAGGGTCAATGAGCAGTTCTTC. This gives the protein CASSTYRVNEQFF.

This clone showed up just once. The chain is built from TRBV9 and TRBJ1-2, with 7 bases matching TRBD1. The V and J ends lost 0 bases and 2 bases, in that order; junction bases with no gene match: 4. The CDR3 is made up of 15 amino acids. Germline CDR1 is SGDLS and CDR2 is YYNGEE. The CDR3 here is CASSVDPGQNYGYTF. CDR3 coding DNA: TGTGCCAGCAGCGTAGATCCGGGACAGAACTATGGCTACACCTTC.

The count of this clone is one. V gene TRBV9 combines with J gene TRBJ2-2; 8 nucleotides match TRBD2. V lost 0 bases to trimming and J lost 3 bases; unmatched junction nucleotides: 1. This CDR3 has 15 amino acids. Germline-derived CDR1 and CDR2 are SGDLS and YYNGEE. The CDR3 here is CASSVDGRDTGELFF. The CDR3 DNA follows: TGTGCCAGCAGCGTAGACGGGAGGGACACCGGGGAGCTGTTTTTT. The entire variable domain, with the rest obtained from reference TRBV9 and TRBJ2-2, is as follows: DSGVTQTPKHLITATGQRVTLRCSPRSGDLSVYWYQQSLDQGLQFLIQYYNGEERAKGNILERFSAQQFPDLHSELNLSSLELGDSALYFCASSVDGRDTGELFFGEGSRLTVL.

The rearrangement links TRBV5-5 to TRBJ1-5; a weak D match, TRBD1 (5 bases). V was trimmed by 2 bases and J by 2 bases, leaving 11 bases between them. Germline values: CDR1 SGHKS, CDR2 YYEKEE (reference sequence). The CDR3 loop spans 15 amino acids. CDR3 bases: TGTGCCAGCAGCTTTCAGGGTTTCGGCAATCAGCCCCAGCATTTT. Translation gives CASSFQGFGNQPQHF.

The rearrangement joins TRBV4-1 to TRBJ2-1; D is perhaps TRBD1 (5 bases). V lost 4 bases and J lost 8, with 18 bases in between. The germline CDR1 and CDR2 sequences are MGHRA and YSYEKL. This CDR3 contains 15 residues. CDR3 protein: CASSPSGSQGYEQFF. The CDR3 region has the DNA TGCGCCAGCAGCCCCAGTGGCTCCCAGGGCTATGAGCAGTTCTTC.

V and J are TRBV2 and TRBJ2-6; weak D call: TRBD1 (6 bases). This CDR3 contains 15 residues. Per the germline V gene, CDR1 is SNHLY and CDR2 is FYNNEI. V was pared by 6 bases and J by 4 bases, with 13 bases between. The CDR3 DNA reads TGTGCCAGCAGCGAACAGGGTACCGGGGCCAACGTCCTGACTTTC. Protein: CASSEQGTGANVLTF.

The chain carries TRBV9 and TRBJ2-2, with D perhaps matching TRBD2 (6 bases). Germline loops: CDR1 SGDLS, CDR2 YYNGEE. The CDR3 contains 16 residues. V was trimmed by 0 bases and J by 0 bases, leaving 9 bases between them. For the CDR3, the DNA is TGTGCCAGCAGCGTAGACTCTAGCGCGAACACCGGGGAGCTGTTTTTT. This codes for CASSVDSSANTGELFF.

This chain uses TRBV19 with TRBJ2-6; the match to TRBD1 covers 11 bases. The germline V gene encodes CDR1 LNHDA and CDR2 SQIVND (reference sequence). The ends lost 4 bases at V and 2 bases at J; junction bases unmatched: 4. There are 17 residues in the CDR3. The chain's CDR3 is CASSTRTGGTGANVLTF. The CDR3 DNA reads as TGTGCCAGTAGTACAAGGACAGGGGGCACTGGGGCCAACGTCCTGACTTTC.

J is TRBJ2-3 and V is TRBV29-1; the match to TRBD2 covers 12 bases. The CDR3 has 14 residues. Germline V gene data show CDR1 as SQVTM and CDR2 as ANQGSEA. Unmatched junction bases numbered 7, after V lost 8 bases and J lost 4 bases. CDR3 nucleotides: TGCAGCCCATCGGGACTAGCGGGTCCAGATACGCAGTATTTT. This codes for CSPSGLAGPDTQYF.

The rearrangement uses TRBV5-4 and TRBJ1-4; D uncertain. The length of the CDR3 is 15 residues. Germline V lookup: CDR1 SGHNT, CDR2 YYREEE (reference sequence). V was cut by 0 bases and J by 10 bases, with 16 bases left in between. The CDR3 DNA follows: TGTGCCAGCAGCTTGGAGCAGGCTCTACCTGGAAAACTGTTTTTT. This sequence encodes CASSLEQALPGKLFF.

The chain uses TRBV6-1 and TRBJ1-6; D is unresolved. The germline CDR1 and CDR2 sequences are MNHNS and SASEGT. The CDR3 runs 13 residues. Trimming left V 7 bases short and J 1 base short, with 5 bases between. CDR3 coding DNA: TGTGCCAGCATCCGTTCCTATAATTCACCCCTCCACTTT. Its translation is CASIRSYNSPLHF.